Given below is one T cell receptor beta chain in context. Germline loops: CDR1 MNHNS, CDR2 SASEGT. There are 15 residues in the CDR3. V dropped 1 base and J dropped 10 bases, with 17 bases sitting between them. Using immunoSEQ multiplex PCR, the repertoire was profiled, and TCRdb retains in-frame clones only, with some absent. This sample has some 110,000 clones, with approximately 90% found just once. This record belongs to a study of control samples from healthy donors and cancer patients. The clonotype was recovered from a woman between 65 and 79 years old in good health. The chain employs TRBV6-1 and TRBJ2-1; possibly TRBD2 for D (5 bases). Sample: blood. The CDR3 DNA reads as TGTGCCAGCAGTGAAGGGGGTCGGGGAGCGTGGGAGCAGTTCTTC. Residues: CASSEGGRGAWEQFF.